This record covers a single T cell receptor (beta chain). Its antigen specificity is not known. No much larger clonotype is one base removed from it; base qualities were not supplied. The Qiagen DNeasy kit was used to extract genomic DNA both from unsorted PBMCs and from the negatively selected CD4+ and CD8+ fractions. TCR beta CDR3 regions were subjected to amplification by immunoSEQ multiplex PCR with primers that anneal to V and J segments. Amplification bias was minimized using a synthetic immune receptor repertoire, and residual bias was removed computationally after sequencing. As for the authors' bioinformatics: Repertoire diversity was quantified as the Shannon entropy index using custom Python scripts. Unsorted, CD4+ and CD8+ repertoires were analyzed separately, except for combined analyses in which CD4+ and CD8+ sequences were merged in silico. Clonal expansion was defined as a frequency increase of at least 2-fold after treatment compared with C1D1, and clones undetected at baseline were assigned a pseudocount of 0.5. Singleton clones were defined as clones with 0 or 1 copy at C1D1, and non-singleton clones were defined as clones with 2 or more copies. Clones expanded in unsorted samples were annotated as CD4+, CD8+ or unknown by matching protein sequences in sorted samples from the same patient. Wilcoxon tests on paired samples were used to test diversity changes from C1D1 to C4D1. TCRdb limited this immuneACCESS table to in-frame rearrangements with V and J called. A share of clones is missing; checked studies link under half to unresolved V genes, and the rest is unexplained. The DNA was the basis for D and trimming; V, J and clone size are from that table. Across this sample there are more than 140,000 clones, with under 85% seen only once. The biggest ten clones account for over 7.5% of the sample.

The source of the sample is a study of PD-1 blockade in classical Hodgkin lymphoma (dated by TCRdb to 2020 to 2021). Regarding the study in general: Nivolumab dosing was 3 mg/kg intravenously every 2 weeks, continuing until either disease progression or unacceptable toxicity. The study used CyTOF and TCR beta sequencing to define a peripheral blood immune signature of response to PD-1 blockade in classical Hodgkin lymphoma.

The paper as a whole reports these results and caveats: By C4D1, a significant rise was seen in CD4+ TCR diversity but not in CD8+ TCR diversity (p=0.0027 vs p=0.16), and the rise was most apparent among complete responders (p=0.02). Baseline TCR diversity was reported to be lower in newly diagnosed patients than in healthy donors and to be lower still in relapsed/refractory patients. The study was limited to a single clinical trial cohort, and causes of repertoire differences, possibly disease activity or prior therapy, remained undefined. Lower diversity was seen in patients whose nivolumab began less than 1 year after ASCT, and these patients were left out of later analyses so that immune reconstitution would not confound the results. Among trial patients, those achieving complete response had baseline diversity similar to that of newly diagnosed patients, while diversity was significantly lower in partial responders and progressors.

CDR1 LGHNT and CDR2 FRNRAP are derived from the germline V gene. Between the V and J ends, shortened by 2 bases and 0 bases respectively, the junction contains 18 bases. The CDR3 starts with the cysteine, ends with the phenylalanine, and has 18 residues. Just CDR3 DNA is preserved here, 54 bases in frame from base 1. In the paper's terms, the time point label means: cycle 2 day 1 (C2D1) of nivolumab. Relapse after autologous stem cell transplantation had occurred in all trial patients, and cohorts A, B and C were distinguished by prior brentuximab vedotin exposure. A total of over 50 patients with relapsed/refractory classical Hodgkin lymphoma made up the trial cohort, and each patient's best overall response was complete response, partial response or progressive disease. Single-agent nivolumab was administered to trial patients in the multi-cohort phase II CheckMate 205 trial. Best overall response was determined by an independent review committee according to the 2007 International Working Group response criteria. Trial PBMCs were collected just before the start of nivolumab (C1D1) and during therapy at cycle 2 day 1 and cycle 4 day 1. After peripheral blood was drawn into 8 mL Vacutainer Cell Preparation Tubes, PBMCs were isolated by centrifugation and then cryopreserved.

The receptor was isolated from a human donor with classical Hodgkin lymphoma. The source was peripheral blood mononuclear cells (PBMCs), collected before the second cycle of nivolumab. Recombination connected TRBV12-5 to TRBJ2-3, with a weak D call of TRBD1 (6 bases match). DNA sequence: TGTGCTAGTGGTTTGCGGTTAACCGGGACAACTAGCACAGATACGCAGTATTTT. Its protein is CASGLRLTGTTSTDTQYF.